This TCR beta chain was captured by sequencing in a study of blood T cell repertoires in COVID-19. TCRdb's copy holds only in-frame clones and misses some; the assay was immunoSEQ multiplex PCR. The sample lists under 200,000 clones; roughly nine tenths were seen once. The germline gives CDR1 SGHTA, CDR2 FQGNSA. This CDR3 is built from 14 residues. J gave up 7 bases and V 6 bases, and 9 bases lay outside the gene matches. V and J are TRBV7-2 and TRBJ2-1, with 7 bases that match TRBD2. Sequenced material: peripheral blood. The sequence derives from an older woman with COVID-19, enrolled during active disease. CDR3 DNA sequence: TGTGCCAGCAGTCCCGGACTAGGAAAGAATGAGCAGTTCTTC. Encoded protein: CASSPGLGKNEQFF.